What follows are 21 T cell receptor beta chains derived from one specimen sequenced in a study of OX40 agonist ivuxolimab in advanced cancers. TCRdb's copy holds only in-frame clones and misses some; the assay was immunoSEQ multiplex PCR. The data hold roughly 100,000 clones, with roughly 84% observed a single time. The starting material was CD4+ or CD8+ T cells sorted from blood, obtained in a trial of the OX40 agonist ivuxolimab. These receptor sequences come from an adult with an advanced solid tumor such as melanoma, head and neck, liver or kidney cancer.

This clone was found a few times. The chain employs TRBV27 and TRBJ1-2, with D unclear. The CDR3 length is 14 residues. Germline V gives CDR1 MNHEY, CDR2 SMNVEV (reference sequence). V was shortened by 3 bases and J by 8 bases, with 16 bases between the two germline ends. DNA of the CDR3: TGTGCCAGCAGTTTCGACTCCGGAGATTCCGGCTACACCTTC. Translation gives CASSFDSGDSGYTF.

The chain has TRBV4-1 and TRBJ1-2; TRBD1 might be the D (5 bases). V was shortened by 0 bases and J by 4 bases, with 12 bases between the two germline ends. This CDR3 is 15 amino acids long. CDR1 is MGHRA and CDR2 is YSYEKL in the germline V gene. The CDR3: CASSQERGNPYGYTF. CDR3 in DNA: TGCGCCAGCAGCCAAGAAAGGGGAAACCCCTATGGCTACACCTTC.

V usage is TRBV29-1 and J usage is TRBJ2-7, with D hard to call. With 8 bases removed from V and 0 bases from J, the gap between germline ends came to 11 bases. In germline, CDR1 is SQVTM, CDR2 ANQGSEA. The CDR3 covers 12 residues. This CDR3 is CSFTGDSYEQYF. CDR3 nucleotides: TGCAGCTTTACCGGAGACTCCTACGAGCAGTACTTC.

The chain uses TRBV21-1 and TRBJ2-1; the DNA was not used to check the table's D call, TRBD1. TRBV21-1 has pseudogene status. The CDR3 is made up of 14 amino acids. CDR3 loop: CARGQGAGYNEQFF. The CDR3 DNA follows: TGTGCCAGGGGACAGGGGGCAGGTTACAATGAGCAGTTCTTC.

The chain employs TRBV4-1 and TRBJ1-2; no clear D. The CDR3 extends over 15 amino acids. CDR1 is MGHRA and CDR2 is YSYEKL in the germline V gene. Deletions cut 6 bases from V and 8 bases from J, with 22 bases between. The CDR3 reads CASRQSSEIRRGYTF. Written as DNA, the CDR3 is TGCGCCAGCAGGCAGTCATCTGAGATTAGACGGGGCTACACCTTC.

The rearrangement joins TRBV6-6 to TRBJ1-5; a possible D gene is TRBD1 (5 bases). CDR3 size: 15 residues. Germline CDR1 reads MNHNY; CDR2 reads SVGAGI (reference sequence). Trimming stripped 5 bases from V and 6 bases from J, with 17 bases between. In nucleotides, the CDR3 is TGTGCCAGCAGTCGCTCCGGGGGAACCGGTCAGCCCCAGCATTTT. Protein product: CASSRSGGTGQPQHF.

The gene calls are TRBV7-3 and TRBJ2-1; 11 nucleotides align to TRBD2. This CDR3 is built from 13 residues. From germline, CDR1 is SGHTA and CDR2 FQGTGA. Trimming cost V 5 bases and J 9 bases; bases outside gene matches: 3. CDR3 sequence: CASSTLAGGEQFF. The CDR3 region has the DNA TGTGCCAGCAGCACCCTAGCGGGAGGTGAGCAGTTCTTC. Together with reference TRBV7-3 and TRBJ2-1, the CDR3 gives the full variable domain: GAGVSQTPSNKVTEKGKYVELRCDPISGHTALYWYRQSLGQGPEFLIYFQGTGAADDSGLPNDRFFAVRPEGSVSTLKIQRTERGDSAVYLCASSTLAGGEQFFGPGTRLTVL.

The CDR3 bases are TGTGCCAGCAGCCCTAGGACAGAAGAGACCCAGTACTTC. Translation: CASSPRTEETQYF. This sequence joins TRBV7-2 and TRBJ2-5; the D gene is possibly TRBD1 (6 bases). Trimming removed 5 bases at V and 3 bases at J, with 10 bases between. Germline assignment: CDR1 SGHTA and CDR2 FQGNSA. CDR3 length equals 13 residues.

The chain couples TRBV10-3 to TRBJ2-2; TRBD1 is a possible D gene (6 bases). CDR3 length: 15 residues. Deletions cut 6 bases from V and 5 bases from J, with 16 bases between. The germline V gene has CDR1 ENHRY and CDR2 SYGVKD. CDR3 DNA: TGTGCCATCAGGGGGGACACCGGGTGGACCGGGGAGCTGTTTTTT. Translating it yields CAIRGDTGWTGELFF.

The chain couples TRBV7-2 to TRBJ1-2; D is undetermined. Germline values: CDR1 SGHTA, CDR2 FQGNSA. The CDR3 length is 14 residues. The germline V and J ends were trimmed by 1 base and 6 bases, with 12 bases remaining between them. The CDR3 DNA is TGTGCCAGCAGCTTAGTACGGACTACAAATGGCTACACCTTC. Its translation: CASSLVRTTNGYTF.

The chain carries TRBV7-8 and TRBJ2-3; 9 bases fit TRBD2. Losses at the gene ends were 8 bases for V and 4 bases for J; bases not matched to a gene: 13. The CDR3 loop spans 16 amino acids. Looked up from germline, CDR1 is SGHVS and CDR2 is FQNEAQ. The CDR3 sequence is CASDEVVAGVSDTQYF. CDR3 coding DNA: TGTGCCAGCGACGAAGTGGTAGCGGGAGTGTCAGATACGCAGTATTTT. Filled out from reference TRBV7-8 and TRBJ2-3, the complete variable domain reads GAGVSQSPRYKVAKRGQDVALRCDPISGHVSLFWYQQALGQGPEFLTYFQNEAQLDKSGLPSDRFFAERPEGSVSTLKIQRTQQEDSAVYLCASDEVVAGVSDTQYFGPGTRLTVL.

The chain recombines TRBV18 with TRBJ1-2; no firm D call. The germline CDR1 and CDR2 sequences are KGHSH and LQKENI. CDR3 length: 13 amino acids. V lost 3 bases and J 2 bases, leaving 7 bases between the germline ends. The CDR3 DNA follows: TGTGCCAGCTCACCCCGGGAAAACTATGGCTACACCTTC. Residues: CASSPRENYGYTF.

The count of this clone is one. The V gene is TRBV27, the J gene TRBJ2-7, with 7 bases identical to TRBD1. V shed 4 bases and J 5 bases; nucleotides not matched to a gene: 14. The CDR3 covers 16 residues. CDR1 and CDR2 (germline): MNHEY, SMNVEV (reference sequence). The CDR3, as DNA: TGTGCCAGCAGTTCTCACTCAGACAGGGTTCGGAACGAGCAGTACTTC. It specifies CASSSHSDRVRNEQYF.

The chain is built from TRBV5-8 and TRBJ2-7; the D gene is possibly TRBD2 (6 bases). V dropped 2 bases and J dropped 3 bases, with 18 bases sitting between them. Germline V CDR1 and CDR2: SGHTS, YDEGEE. The CDR3 sequence is 16 residues long. CDR3 in DNA: TGTGCCAGCAGCTTATTGGGGGGTGGACACTACTACGAGCAGTACTTC. This translates into CASSLLGGGHYYEQYF. The full variable domain, with the rest looked up from reference TRBV5-8 and TRBJ2-7, is EAGVTQSPTHLIKTRGQQATLRCSPISGHTSVYWYQQALGLGLQFLLWYDEGEERNRGNFPPRFSGRQFPNYSSELNVNALELEDSALYLCASSLLGGGHYYEQYFGPGTRLTVT.

V gene TRBV5-1 combines with J gene TRBJ2-5; D may be TRBD1 (6 bases). The J call could be wrong; TRBJ2-7 is a better fit for the DNA end. The germline CDR1 and CDR2 sequences are SGHRS and YFSETQ. The CDR3 spans 18 residues. CDR3 in amino acids: CASSLGHSDRGSAYEQYF. The CDR3 DNA reads TGCGCCAGCAGCTTGGGCCATTCGGACAGAGGAAGCGCCTACGAGCAGTACTTC.

The chain has TRBV5-6 and TRBJ1-1; TRBD1 is a possible D gene (5 bases). Between the trimmed V and J ends, which lost 2 bases and 4 bases, there was a span of 6 bases. The CDR3 runs to 12 residues. The germline CDR1 and CDR2 sequences are SGHDT and YYEEEE. The CDR3 sequence is CASSFGGTEAFF. CDR3 nucleotides: TGTGCCAGCAGCTTCGGGGGCACTGAAGCTTTCTTT.

This sequence joins TRBV15 and TRBJ1-2, with TRBD1 as a possible D gene (6 bases). The CDR3 is 17 amino acids. Germline CDR1 reads LNHNV; CDR2 reads YYDKDF (reference sequence). Trimming stripped 0 bases from V and 5 bases from J, with 19 bases between. The CDR3 DNA sequence: TGTGCCACCAGCAGAGAAGAAGGGGCCCGGGGGCGGTATGGCTACACCTTC. Translation gives CATSREEGARGRYGYTF.

V is TRBV5-1 and J is TRBJ2-7; D unresolved. This CDR3 contains 11 residues. V gave up 2 bases and J gave up 2 bases, with 2 bases separating them. Looked up from germline, CDR1 is SGHRS and CDR2 is YFSETQ. CDR3 in DNA: TGCGCCAGCAGCTTAGCCTACGAGCAGTACTTC. It encodes CASSLAYEQYF.

This clone came up once. The V and J genes are TRBV19 and TRBJ1-1; D is unresolved. CDR3 length: 17 amino acids. From germline, CDR1 is LNHDA and CDR2 SQIVND (reference sequence). The V end was cut by 3 bases, the J end by 0 bases, with 17 bases between. This chain's CDR3 is CASSIFGERSMNTEAFF. The CDR3 DNA follows: TGTGCCAGTAGTATCTTTGGGGAGCGGAGCATGAACACTGAAGCTTTCTTT.

The rearrangement links TRBV5-1 to TRBJ2-7; D not resolved. This CDR3 spans 14 amino acids. Germline V gives CDR1 SGHRS, CDR2 YFSETQ. Trimming left V 0 bases short and J 2 bases short, with 9 bases between. The chain's CDR3 is CASSLAVSPYEQYF. In DNA form, the CDR3 reads TGCGCCAGCAGCTTGGCCGTCAGTCCCTACGAGCAGTACTTC.

The chain uses TRBV21-1 and TRBJ2-3; the listed D gene, TRBD1, was not tested against the DNA. TRBV21-1 is assigned pseudogene status. The CDR3 loop spans 14 amino acids. DNA of the CDR3: TGTGCCAGCAGCAAGCAGTGGTACACAGATACGCAGTATTTT. Protein: CASSKQWYTDTQYF.